This T cell receptor (beta chain) was retrieved from a study of blood T cell repertoires in COVID-19. Clones were read by immunoSEQ multiplex PCR, and TCRdb kept only the in-frame ones, dropping some. The sample consists of under 300,000 clones, about 85% of them appearing once. Participants, about 18 to 100 years old, spanned 25 or so US areas. Germline loops: CDR1 LGHNA, CDR2 YNFKEQ. This CDR3 region has 14 residues. Trimming cost V 5 bases and J 6 bases; bases outside gene matches: 4. Sequences were obtained from PBMCs or T cells enriched from blood (not recorded which). This receptor was identified in a woman between 50 and 59 years old who had recovered from COVID-19. V is TRBV4-2 and J is TRBJ1-1, with 12 bases lining up with TRBD1. The CDR3 protein is CASSEGQGASEAFF. The CDR3 region has the DNA TGTGCCAGCAGCGAGGGACAGGGGGCTTCTGAAGCTTTCTTT.